This is a list of T cell receptor beta chains from one sample in a study of shared clonotypes between healthy human individuals. Profiling relied on immunoSEQ multiplex PCR, and the TCRdb table lists in-frame clones only, not all of them. The top ten hold approximately 12% of the sample, which has 490,000 or so clones, 70% to 80% seen once. Source material: PBMCs. These receptor sequences come from a woman between 40 and 50 years old in good health. Some clones in this sample may be carry-over from other donors' samples. Each CDR3 is given with its conserved first and last residue. D genes are given only for firm matches. Not all rows give a size; the values are once, few, many and, for expanded clones, a class.

TRBD1,few,TRBJ1-2,TRBV4-1,TGCGCCAGCAGCCCCCGGACAGGCGTTAACTATGGCTACACCTTC,CASSPRTGVNYGYTF
TRBD2,.,TRBJ2-1,TRBV5-1,TGCGCCAGCAGCTCCGGGACTAGCGGGAGTGGGAGTGAGCAGTTCTTC,CASSSGTSGSGSEQFF
.,.,TRBJ1-1,TRBV28,TGTGCCAGCAGTTTATCGGTGTCGTGGGCCCTGAACACTGAAGCTTTCTTT,CASSLSVSWALNTEAFF
.,once,TRBJ1-1,TRBV7-9,TGTGCCAGCGGGGGAGGGCAGGCCATGAACACTGAAGCTTTCTTT,CASGGGQAMNTEAFF
TRBD1,.,TRBJ1-4,TRBV10-1,TGCGCCAGCAGTGTAGGGTCTTGGGACAGGGGGCGGGAAAAACTGTTTTTT,CASSVGSWDRGREKLFF
TRBD1,.,TRBJ1-2,TRBV2,TGTGCCAGCAGTTTACAGGGGGTAACCTATGGCTACACCTTC,CASSLQGVTYGYTF
.,.,TRBJ2-2,TRBV11-2,TGTGCCAGCAGCTTCAAGGGGGCGAACACCGGGGAGCTGTTTTTT,CASSFKGANTGELFF
.,once,TRBJ2-6,TRBV19,TGTGCCAGTAGTGCAGACAGCCGCTCTGGGGCCAACGTCCTGACTTTC,CASSADSRSGANVLTF
.,.,TRBJ2-3,TRBV18,TGTGCCACTTGTAGGGATCCCACAGATACGCAGTATTTT,CATCRDPTDTQYF
TRBD1,.,TRBJ1-4,TRBV5-6,TGTGCCAGCAGCCCGTCTCCGGGACAGGCAAATGAAAAACTGTTTTTT,CASSPSPGQANEKLFF
.,.,TRBJ1-3,TRBV6-5,TGTGCCAGCAGTTACTCCCAGACAGCCCGAAACACCATATATTTT,CASSYSQTARNTIYF
.,once,TRBJ1-5,TRBV27,TGTGCCAGCAGTTTTCCGGACACTTACGGCAATCAGCCCCAGCATTTT,CASSFPDTYGNQPQHF
.,.,TRBJ2-6,TRBV15,TGTGCCACCAGCAGAGATAAAGGGTCCGGGGCCAACGTCCTGACTTTC,CATSRDKGSGANVLTF
.,.,TRBJ2-2,TRBV19,TGTGCCAGTACCCAGCCGGGGGTACCCGGGGAGCTGTTTTTT,CASTQPGVPGELFF
.,.,TRBJ2-5,TRBV7-3,TGTGCCAGCAGCCTAACAATCCAAGAGACCCAGTACTTC,CASSLTIQETQYF
.,.,TRBJ2-5,TRBV29-1,TGCAGCGTTGAGACAGGTGGCCAAGAGACCCAGTACTTC,CSVETGGQETQYF
TRBD1,.,TRBJ1-1,TRBV7-6,TGTGCCAGCAGCCCACAGCCGCCAGGGGGAAACACTGAAGCTTTCTTT,CASSPQPPGGNTEAFF
TRBD2,.,TRBJ2-7,TRBV11-2,TGTGCCAGCAGCGTCGGGACTAGCGGAACCTACGAGCAGTACTTC,CASSVGTSGTYEQYF
TRBD2,.,TRBJ2-2,TRBV28,TGTGCCACCAAAACTAGCGGGGGGGAGCTGTTTTTT,CATKTSGGELFF
TRBD1,many,TRBJ2-5,TRBV9,TGTGCCAGCAGCCTGCTAGGGACAGGGGAAGAGACCCAGTACTTC,CASSLLGTGEETQYF
.,.,TRBJ1-1,TRBV5-8,TGTGCCAGCAGCTTCCCCGGGATCGCGGCTTTCTTT,CASSFPGIAAFF
.,.,TRBJ1-1,TRBV7-9,TGTGCCACCCGAGGGGACACTGAAGCTTTCTTT,CATRGDTEAFF
.,few,TRBJ1-1,TRBV28,TGTGCCAGCAGTTCCACTAACAGGGAAGCTTTCTTT,CASSSTNREAFF
.,.,TRBJ2-1,TRBV9,TGTGCCAGCAGCATACAAGCGGGTAGCTCCTACAATGAGCAGTTCTTC,CASSIQAGSSYNEQFF
TRBD1,.,TRBJ2-7,TRBV11-2,TGTGCCAGCAGCTTAGGATGGCTCACAGGGGGTCCCTCCTACGAGCAGTACTTC,CASSLGWLTGGPSYEQYF
TRBD1,.,TRBJ2-5,TRBV27,TGTGCCAGCAGTAGGACAGGGTATGTGGAGACCCAGTACTTC,CASSRTGYVETQYF
.,.,TRBJ1-1,TRBV6-5,TGTGCCAGCAGTACGGGAAGGGGGGAGTGGACTGAAGCTTTCTTT,CASSTGRGEWTEAFF
.,few,TRBJ1-5,TRBV7-2,TGTGCCAGCAGCTTAGCAGGCGGTTATAGCAATCAGCCCCAGCATTTT,CASSLAGGYSNQPQHF
TRBD2,few,TRBJ2-3,TRBV6-5,TGTGCCAGCAGTTACGGTGCGGGAGACACAGATACGCAGTATTTT,CASSYGAGDTDTQYF
TRBD1,.,TRBJ1-1,TRBV5-1,TGCGCCAGCAGTTTGGGGCAGGGGGTGGACACTGAAGCTTTCTTT,CASSLGQGVDTEAFF
.,.,TRBJ2-3,TRBV4-1,TGCGCCAGCAGCCAACTTCGCGCCCTCACAGATACGCAGTATTTT,CASSQLRALTDTQYF
.,.,TRBJ2-7,TRBV28,TGTGCCAGCAGTTTAGCCAGGGTCCACGAGCAGTACTTC,CASSLARVHEQYF
TRBD2,.,TRBJ2-7,TRBV6-5,TGTGCCAGCAGTTACTCCGCGGGAGGGTACGAGCAGTACTTC,CASSYSAGGYEQYF
.,.,TRBJ2-1,TRBV5-1,TGCGCCAGCAGCCCTGGACTGGCCTACAATGAGCAGTTCTTC,CASSPGLAYNEQFF
TRBD1,.,TRBJ2-7,TRBV5-1,TGCGCCAGCAGGACCACCCGGGACAGCCGAACCTACGAGCAGTACTTC,CASRTTRDSRTYEQYF
TRBD2,.,TRBJ2-2,TRBV11-3,TGTGCCAGCACCCCCTCCCGCTCGGGACTAGCGGGAGAATTAACCGGGGAGCTGTTTTTT,CASTPSRSGLAGELTGELFF
.,once,TRBJ1-4,TRBV7-9,TGTGCCAGCAGCTTAGCGGCGGGGGGCTTTTATGAAAAACTGTTTTTT,CASSLAAGGFYEKLFF
.,.,TRBJ2-3,TRBV5-4,TGTGCCAGCAGCACTCCCACAGGAGGCACAGATACGCAGTATTTT,CASSTPTGGTDTQYF